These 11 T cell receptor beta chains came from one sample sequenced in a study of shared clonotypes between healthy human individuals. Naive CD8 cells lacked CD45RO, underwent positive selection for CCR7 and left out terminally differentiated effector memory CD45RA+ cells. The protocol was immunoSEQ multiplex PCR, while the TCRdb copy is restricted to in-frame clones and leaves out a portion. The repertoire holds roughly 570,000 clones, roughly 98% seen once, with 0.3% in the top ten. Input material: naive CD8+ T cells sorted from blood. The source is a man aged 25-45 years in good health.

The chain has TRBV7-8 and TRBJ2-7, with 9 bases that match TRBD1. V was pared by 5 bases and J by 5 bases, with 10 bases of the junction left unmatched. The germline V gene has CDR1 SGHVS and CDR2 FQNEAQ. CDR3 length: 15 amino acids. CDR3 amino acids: CASSAPTGGDNEQYF. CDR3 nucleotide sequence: TGTGCCAGCAGCGCACCGACAGGGGGGGACAACGAGCAGTACTTC.

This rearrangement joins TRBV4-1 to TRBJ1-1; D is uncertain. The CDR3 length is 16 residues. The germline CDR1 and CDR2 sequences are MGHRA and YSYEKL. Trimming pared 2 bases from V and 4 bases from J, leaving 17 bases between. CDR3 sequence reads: CASSQIKRPAPTEAFF. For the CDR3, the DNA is TGCGCCAGCAGCCAAATAAAGCGGCCAGCGCCCACTGAAGCTTTCTTT.

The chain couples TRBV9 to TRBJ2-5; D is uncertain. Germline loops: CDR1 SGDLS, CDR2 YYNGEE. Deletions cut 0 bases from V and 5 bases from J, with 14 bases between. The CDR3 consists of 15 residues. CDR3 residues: CASSVGGFHRETQYF. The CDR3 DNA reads TGTGCCAGCAGCGTAGGTGGCTTTCACCGGGAGACCCAGTACTTC.

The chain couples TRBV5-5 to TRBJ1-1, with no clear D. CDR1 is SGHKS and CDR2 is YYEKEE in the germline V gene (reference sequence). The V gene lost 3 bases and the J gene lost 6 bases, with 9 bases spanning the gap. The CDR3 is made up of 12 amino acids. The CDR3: CASSSDWPEAFF. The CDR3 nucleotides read TGTGCCAGCAGCTCCGATTGGCCTGAAGCTTTCTTT.

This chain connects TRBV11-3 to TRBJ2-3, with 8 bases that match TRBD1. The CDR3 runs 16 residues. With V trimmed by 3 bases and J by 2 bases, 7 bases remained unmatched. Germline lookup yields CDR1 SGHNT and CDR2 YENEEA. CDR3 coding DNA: TGTGCCAGCAGCTTGGGCGGGACAGGATACACAGATACGCAGTATTTT. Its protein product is CASSLGGTGYTDTQYF.

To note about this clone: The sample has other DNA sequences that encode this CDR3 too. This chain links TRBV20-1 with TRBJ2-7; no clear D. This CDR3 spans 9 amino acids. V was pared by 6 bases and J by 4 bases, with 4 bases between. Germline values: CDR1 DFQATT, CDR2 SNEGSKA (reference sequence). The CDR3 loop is CSASYEQYF. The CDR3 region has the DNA TGCAGTGCCAGTTACGAGCAGTACTTC.

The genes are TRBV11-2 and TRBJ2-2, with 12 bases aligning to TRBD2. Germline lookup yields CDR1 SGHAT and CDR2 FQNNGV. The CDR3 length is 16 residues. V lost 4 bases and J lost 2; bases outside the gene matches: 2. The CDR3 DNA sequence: TGTGCCAGCAGCTGGGGACTAGCGGGTAACACCGGGGAGCTGTTTTTT. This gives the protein CASSWGLAGNTGELFF.

CDR3 sequence: CASSPREAIYEQYF. The CDR3 DNA is TGTGCCAGCAGCCCCCGGGAGGCTATCTACGAGCAGTACTTC. The chain employs TRBV21-1 and TRBJ2-7; the DNA was not compared with TRBD2, the D call given in the table. TRBV21-1 is a recognized pseudogene. The CDR3 spans 14 residues.

The CDR3 protein is CASSLAAKSYEQYF. The CDR3 DNA reads as TGTGCCAGCAGTCTAGCGGCCAAATCCTACGAGCAGTACTTC. The chain recombines TRBV27 with TRBJ2-7, with 7 positions matching TRBD2. CDR3 length: 14 residues. The J segment lost 1 base and the V segment lost 5 bases, leaving 5 bases of the junction unmatched. Germline CDR1 and CDR2: MNHEY and SMNVEV (reference sequence).

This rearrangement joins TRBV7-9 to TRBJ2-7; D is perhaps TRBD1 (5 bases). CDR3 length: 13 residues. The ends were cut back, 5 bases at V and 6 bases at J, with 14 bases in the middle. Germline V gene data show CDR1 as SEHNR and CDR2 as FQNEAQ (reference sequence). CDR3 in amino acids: CASSPSRGTEQYF. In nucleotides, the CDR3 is TGTGCCAGCAGCCCAAGTAGGGGAACCGAGCAGTACTTC.

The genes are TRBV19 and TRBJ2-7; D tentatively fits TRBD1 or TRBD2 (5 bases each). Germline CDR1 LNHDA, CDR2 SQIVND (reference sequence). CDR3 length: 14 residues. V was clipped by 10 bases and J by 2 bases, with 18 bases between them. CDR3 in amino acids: CATHNRDGPYEQYF. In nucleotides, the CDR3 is TGTGCCACCCACAACCGGGACGGACCCTACGAGCAGTACTTC.